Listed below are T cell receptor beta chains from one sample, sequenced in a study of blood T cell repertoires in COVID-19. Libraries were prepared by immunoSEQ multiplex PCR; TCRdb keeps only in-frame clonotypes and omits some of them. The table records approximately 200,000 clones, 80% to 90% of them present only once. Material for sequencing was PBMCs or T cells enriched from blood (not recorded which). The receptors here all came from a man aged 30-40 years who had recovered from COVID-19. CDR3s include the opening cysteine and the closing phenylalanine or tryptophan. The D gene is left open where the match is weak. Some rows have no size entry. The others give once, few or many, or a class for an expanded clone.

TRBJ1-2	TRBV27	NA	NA	CASKPFSGHAGYGYTF	TGTGCCAGCAAACCTTTCTCGGGACACGCTGGCTATGGCTACACCTTC
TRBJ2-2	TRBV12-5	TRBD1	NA	CASGLWTGGANTGELFF	TGTGCTAGTGGTTTATGGACAGGGGGCGCGAACACCGGGGAGCTGTTTTTT
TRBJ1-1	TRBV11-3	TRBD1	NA	CASSLGGDRGRTEAFF	TGTGCCAGCAGCTTAGGAGGGGACAGGGGGCGGACTGAAGCTTTCTTT
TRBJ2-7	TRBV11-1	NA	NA	CASSLGPGSYEQYF	TGTGCCAGCAGCTTAGGTCCAGGCTCCTACGAGCAGTACTTC
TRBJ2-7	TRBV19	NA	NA	CASSITDNSYEQYF	TGTGCCAGTAGTATCACAGACAACTCCTACGAGCAGTACTTC
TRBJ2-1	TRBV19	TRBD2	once	CASSATGGYNEQFF	TGTGCCAGTAGTGCTACGGGGGGCTACAATGAGCAGTTCTTC
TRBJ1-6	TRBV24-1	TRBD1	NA	CATSDGQGRNSPLHF	TGTGCCACCAGTGATGGACAGGGGAGGAATTCACCCCTCCACTTT
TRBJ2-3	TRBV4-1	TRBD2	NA	CASSQEPGLAGGATDTQYF	TGCGCCAGCAGCCAAGAGCCGGGACTAGCGGGAGGTGCGACAGATACGCAGTATTTT
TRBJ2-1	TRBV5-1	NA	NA	CASSLGGTEYNEQFF	TGCGCCAGCAGCTTGGGCGGGACAGAATACAATGAGCAGTTCTTC
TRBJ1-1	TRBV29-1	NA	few	CSAGLKNTEAFF	TGCAGCGCAGGACTCAAGAACACTGAAGCTTTCTTT
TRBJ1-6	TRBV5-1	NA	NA	CASSREGTRDSPLHF	TGCGCCAGCAGCCGGGAGGGGACTAGGGATTCACCCCTCCACTTT
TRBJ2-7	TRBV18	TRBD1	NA	CASSPIPGQGTEQYF	TGTGCCAGCTCACCAATACCGGGACAGGGGACCGAGCAGTACTTC
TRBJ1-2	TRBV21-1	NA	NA	CASSNGGSYGYTF	TGTGCCAGCAGCAATGGAGGAAGCTATGGCTACACCTTC
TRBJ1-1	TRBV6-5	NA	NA	CASNTRGAGNTEAFF	TGTGCCAGCAACACGCGGGGGGCGGGGAACACTGAAGCTTTCTTT
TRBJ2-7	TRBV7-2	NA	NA	CASSLGQYYEQYF	TGTGCCAGCAGCTTAGGGCAGTACTACGAGCAGTACTTC
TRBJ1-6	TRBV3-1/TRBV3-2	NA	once	CASSLGRRSPLHF	TGTGCCAGCAGTCTAGGTCGTAGGTCACCCCTCCACTTT
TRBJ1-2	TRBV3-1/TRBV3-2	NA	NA	CASSPTAGGSYGYTF	TGTGCCAGCAGCCCGACAGCGGGGGGTAGCTATGGCTACACCTTC
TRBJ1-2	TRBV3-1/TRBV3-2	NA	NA	CASSQKTDNYGYTF	TGTGCCAGCAGCCAAAAGACAGATAACTATGGCTACACCTTC
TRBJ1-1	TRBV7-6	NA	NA	CASSLLYKGKDDTEAFF	TGTGCCAGCAGCTTACTCTACAAGGGGAAAGACGACACTGAAGCTTTCTTT
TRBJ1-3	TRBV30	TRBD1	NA	CAWSRSTGPGGNTIYF	TGTGCCTGGAGTAGATCGACAGGGCCAGGTGGAAACACCATATATTTT
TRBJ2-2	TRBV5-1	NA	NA	CASSFIRGNTGELFF	TGCGCCAGCAGCTTTATTAGGGGGAACACCGGGGAGCTGTTTTTT
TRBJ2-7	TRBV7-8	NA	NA	CASSLAGQYEQYF	TGTGCCAGCAGCTTAGCTGGACAGTACGAGCAGTACTTC
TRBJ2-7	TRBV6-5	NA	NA	CASSYSSTGNDEQYF	TGTGCCAGCAGTTACTCCTCAACAGGGAACGACGAGCAGTACTTC
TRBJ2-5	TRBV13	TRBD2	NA	CASSPRTSPEETQYF	TGTGCCAGCAGCCCCCGGACTAGTCCAGAAGAGACCCAGTACTTC
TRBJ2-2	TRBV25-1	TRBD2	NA	CASSDLAGGPGELFF	TGTGCCAGCAGTGATCTAGCGGGAGGCCCCGGGGAGCTGTTTTTT
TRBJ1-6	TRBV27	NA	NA	CASGYSNYNSPLHF	TGTGCCAGCGGCTACAGTAATTATAATTCACCCCTCCACTTT
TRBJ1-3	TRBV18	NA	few	CASSPSAGNGNTIYF	TGTGCCAGCTCACCGAGTGCAGGGAACGGAAACACCATATATTTT
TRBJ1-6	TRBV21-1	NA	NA	CASSKARRNSPLHF	TGTGCCAGCAGCAAAGCGAGGAGAAATTCACCCCTCCACTTT